Listed here is a single T cell receptor beta chain. Germline assignment: CDR1 SGHRS and CDR2 YFSETQ. The CDR3 sequence is 16 residues long. Trimming took 1 base from V and 4 from J; bases not matched to a gene: 9. The data originate from a study of OX40 agonist ivuxolimab in advanced cancers. Profiled with immunoSEQ multiplex PCR; TCRdb holds only in-frame clones, not every one. The table has tens of thousands of clones, roughly 92% seen once; the top ten hold around 1.1%. The chain employs TRBV5-1 and TRBJ2-3; 7 positions agree with TRBD1. The sequence was collected from an adult with an advanced solid tumor such as melanoma, head and neck, liver or kidney cancer. This material consisted of CD4+ or CD8+ T cells sorted from blood, taken in a trial of the OX40 agonist ivuxolimab. CDR3 region: CASSLTGAPGPDTQYF. In DNA, the CDR3 is TGCGCCAGCAGCTTGACAGGGGCGCCCGGGCCAGATACGCAGTATTTT.